This TCR beta chain was captured in a study of T cells in Graves' hyperthyroidism and ophthalmopathy. This clonotype was observed at least ten times. Trimming removed 4 bases from V and 6 bases from J; junction bases left unmatched: 13. This CDR3 spans 17 amino acids. The germline gives CDR1 SNHLY, CDR2 FYNNEI. There were TCR beta CDR3 regions amplified from RNA transcripts. During a first-round RT-PCR of the TCR CDR3, the HTBI primer set was used. TCRdb used MiXCR to reprocess the multiplex PCR reads, holding one entry per CDR3 protein. This sample has roughly 200,000 distinct CDR3 sequences, with about a sixth found just once. Hyperthyroidism had been newly diagnosed in patients aged 18 to 65, and its duration was under 2 months.

The chain employs TRBV2 and TRBJ1-1; 11 bases line up with TRBD1. Sample: blood. This sequence originates from a woman aged 50 to 65 with Graves' hyperthyroidism. CDR3 amino acids: CASSAVPGQGGWPEAFF. The CDR3 nucleotides read TGTGCCAGCAGTGCAGTCCCGGGACAGGGGGGTTGGCCTGAAGCTTTCTTT.